A single TCR beta chain is shown here with its context. No antigen is known for it. The table came from immunoSEQ multiplex PCR; TCRdb's copy has only in-frame clones and leaves some out. This sample has tens of thousands of clones, with 92% found just once. These data come from a study of T cell responses to AZD1222 COVID-19 vaccine. Study-level points and caveats: Among vaccine-associated CD4 TCRs, coverage spanned spike, with dominance at 160-218 and 743-854. Seropositive AZD1222 recipients at baseline numbered only six or seven. The study found Spike-specific TCR breadth and depth rose after two AZD1222 doses.

This clonotype was sampled from an adult who received the AZD1222 COVID-19 vaccine. The specimen comprised peripheral blood, sampled 28 days after the second AZD1222 dose.

The CDR3 protein is CASSQDLRGSYNSPLHF. The CDR3 nucleotides are TGCGCCAGCAGCCAAGATCTGAGGGGATCCTATAATTCACCCCTCCACTTT. The V and J genes are TRBV4-1 and TRBJ1-6; D may be TRBD1 (5 bases). This CDR3 is built from 17 residues. Per the germline V gene, CDR1 is MGHRA and CDR2 is YSYEKL. The ends were cut back, 0 bases at V and 1 base at J, with 10 bases in the middle.